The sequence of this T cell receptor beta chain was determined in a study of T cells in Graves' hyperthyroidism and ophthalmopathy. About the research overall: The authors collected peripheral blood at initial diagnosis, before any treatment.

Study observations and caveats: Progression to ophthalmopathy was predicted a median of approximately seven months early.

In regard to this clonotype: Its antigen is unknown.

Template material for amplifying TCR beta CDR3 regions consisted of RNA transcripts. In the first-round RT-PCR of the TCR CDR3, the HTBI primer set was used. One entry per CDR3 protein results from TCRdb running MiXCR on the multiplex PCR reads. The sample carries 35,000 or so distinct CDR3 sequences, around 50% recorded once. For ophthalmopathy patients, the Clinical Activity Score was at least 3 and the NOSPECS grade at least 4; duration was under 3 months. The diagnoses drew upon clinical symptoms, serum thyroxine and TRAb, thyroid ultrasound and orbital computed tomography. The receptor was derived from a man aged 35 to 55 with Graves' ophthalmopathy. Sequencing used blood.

CDR3 nucleotides: TGTGCCAGCATGCGTGGGGCCAAAGATGAGCAGTTCTTC. As protein: CASMRGAKDEQFF. This rearrangement joins TRBV12-3 or TRBV12-4 to TRBJ2-1; a possible D gene is TRBD1 (5 bases). This CDR3 is 13 amino acids long. V lost 7 bases, J lost 8 bases, and 15 bases lay in between.